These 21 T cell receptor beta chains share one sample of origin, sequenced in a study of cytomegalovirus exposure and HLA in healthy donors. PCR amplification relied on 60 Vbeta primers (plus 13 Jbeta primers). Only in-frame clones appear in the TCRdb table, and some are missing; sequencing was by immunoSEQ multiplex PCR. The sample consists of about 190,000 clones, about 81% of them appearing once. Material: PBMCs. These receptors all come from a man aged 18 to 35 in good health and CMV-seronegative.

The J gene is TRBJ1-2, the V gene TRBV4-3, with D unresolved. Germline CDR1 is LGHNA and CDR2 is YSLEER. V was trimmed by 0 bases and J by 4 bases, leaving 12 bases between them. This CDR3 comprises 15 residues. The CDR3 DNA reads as TGCGCCAGCAGCCAAGATAACGCAGGCGTCTATGGCTACACCTTC. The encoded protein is CASSQDNAGVYGYTF.

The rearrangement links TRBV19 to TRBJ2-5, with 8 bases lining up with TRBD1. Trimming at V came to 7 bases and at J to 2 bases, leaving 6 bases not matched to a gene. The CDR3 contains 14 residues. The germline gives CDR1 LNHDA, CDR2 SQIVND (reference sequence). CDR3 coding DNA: TGTGCCAGTACCCCTAACAGGGGGCAAGAGACCCAGTACTTC. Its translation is CASTPNRGQETQYF.

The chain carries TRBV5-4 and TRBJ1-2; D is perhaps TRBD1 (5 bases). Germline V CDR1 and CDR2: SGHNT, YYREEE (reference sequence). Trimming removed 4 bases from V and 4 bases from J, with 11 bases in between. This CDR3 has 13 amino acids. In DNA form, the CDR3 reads TGTGCCAGCAGCCATGACAGCTTCTATGGCTACACCTTC. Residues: CASSHDSFYGYTF.

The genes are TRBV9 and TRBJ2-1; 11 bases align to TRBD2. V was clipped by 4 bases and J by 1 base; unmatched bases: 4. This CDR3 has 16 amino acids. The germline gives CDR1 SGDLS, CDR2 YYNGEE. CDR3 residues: CASSTSGSLSYNEQFF. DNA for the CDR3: TGTGCCAGCAGCACTAGCGGGAGTTTATCCTACAATGAGCAGTTCTTC.

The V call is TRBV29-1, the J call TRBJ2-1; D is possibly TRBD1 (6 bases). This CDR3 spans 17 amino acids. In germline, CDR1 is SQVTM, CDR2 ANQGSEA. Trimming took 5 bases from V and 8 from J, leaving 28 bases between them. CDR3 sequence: CSVPPQGGDPIRYEQFF. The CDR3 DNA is TGCAGCGTTCCCCCGCAAGGGGGAGATCCTATACGGTATGAGCAGTTCTTC.

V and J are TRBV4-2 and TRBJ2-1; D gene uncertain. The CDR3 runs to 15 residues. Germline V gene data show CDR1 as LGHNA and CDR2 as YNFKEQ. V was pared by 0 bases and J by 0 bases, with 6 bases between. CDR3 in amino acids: CASSQELSSYNEQFF. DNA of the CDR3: TGTGCCAGCAGCCAAGAACTCTCCTCCTACAATGAGCAGTTCTTC.

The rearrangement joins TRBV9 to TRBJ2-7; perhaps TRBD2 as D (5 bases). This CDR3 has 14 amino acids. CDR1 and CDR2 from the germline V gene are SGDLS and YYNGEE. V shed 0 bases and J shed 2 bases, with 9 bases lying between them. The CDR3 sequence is CASSVGGSPYEQYF. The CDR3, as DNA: TGTGCCAGCAGCGTAGGTGGGAGTCCCTACGAGCAGTACTTC.

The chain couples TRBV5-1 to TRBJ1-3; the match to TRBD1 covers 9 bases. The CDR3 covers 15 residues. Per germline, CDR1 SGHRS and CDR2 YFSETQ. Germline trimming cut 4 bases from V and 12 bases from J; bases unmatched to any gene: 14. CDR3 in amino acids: CASSTGTGRSKFIYF. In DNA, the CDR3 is TGCGCCAGCAGCACCGGGACAGGGAGGTCCAAATTCATATATTTT. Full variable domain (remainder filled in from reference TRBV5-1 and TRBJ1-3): KAGVTQTPRYLIKTRGQQVTLSCSPISGHRSVSWYQQTPGQGLQFLFEYFSETQRNKGNFPGRFSGRQFSNSRSEMNVSTLELGDSALYLCASSTGTGRSKFIYFGEGSWLTVV.

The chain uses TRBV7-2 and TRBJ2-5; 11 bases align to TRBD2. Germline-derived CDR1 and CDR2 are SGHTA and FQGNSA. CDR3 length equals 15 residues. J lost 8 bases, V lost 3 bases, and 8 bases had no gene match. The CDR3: CASSLAGTSGSTQYF. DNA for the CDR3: TGTGCCAGCAGCTTGGCCGGGACTAGCGGCTCTACCCAGTACTTC.

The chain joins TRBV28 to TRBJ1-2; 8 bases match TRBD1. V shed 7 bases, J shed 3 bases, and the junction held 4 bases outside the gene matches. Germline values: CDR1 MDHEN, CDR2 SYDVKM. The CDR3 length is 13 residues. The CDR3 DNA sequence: TGTGCCAGCACCCAGACAGGGGACTATGGCTACACCTTC. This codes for CASTQTGDYGYTF.

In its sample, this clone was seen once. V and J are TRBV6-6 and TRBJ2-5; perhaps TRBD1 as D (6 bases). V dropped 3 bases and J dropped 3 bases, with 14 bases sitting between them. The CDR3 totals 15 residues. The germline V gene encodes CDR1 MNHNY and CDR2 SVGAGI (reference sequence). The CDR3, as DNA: TGTGCCAGCAGTTATTCCCTGGACAGAAAAGAGACCCAGTACTTC. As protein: CASSYSLDRKETQYF.

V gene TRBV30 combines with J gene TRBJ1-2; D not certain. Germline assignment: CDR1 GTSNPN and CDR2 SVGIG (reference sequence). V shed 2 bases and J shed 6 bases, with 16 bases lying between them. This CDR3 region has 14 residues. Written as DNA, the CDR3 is TGTGCCTGGAGTCAACTTGGGGAGGCGGATGGCTACACCTTC. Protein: CAWSQLGEADGYTF.

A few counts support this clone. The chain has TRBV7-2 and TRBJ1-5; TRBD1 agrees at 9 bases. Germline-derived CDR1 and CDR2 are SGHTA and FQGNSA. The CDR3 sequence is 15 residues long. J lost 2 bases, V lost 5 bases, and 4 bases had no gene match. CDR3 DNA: TGTGCCAGCAGCGAGCGACAGGGGGGCAATCAGCCCCAGCATTTT. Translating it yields CASSERQGGNQPQHF.

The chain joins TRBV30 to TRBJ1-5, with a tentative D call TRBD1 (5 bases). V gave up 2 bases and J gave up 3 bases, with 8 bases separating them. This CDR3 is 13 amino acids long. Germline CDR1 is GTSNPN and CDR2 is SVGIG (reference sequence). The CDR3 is CAWSPDTNQPQHF. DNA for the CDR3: TGTGCCTGGAGTCCGGACACCAATCAGCCCCAGCATTTT.

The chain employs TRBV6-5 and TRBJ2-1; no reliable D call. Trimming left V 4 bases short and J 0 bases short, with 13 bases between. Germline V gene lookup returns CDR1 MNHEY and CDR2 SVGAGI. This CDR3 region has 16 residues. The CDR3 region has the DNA TGTGCCAGCAGTTCCCTTACCGCCGGCTCCTACAATGAGCAGTTCTTC. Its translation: CASSSLTAGSYNEQFF.

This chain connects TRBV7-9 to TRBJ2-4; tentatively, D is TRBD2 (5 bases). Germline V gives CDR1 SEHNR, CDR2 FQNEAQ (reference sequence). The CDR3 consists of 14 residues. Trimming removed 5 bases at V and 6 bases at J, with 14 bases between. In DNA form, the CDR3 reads TGTGCCAGCAGCCCCGGATCACGGGGAAACATTCAGTACTTC. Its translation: CASSPGSRGNIQYF.

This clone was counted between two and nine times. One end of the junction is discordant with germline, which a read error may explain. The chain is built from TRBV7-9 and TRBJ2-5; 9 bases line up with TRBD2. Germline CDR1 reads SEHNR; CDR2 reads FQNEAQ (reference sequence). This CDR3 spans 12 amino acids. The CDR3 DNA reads TGTTCCAGCAGCGGGGGGCAAGAGACCCAGTACTTC. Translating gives CSSSGGQETQYF.

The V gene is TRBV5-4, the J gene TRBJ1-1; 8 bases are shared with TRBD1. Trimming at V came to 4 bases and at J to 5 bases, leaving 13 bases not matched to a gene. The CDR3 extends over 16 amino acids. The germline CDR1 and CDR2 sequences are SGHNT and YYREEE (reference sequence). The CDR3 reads CASSPRLQGVQTEAFF. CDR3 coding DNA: TGTGCCAGCAGCCCACGGTTACAGGGGGTTCAGACTGAAGCTTTCTTT.

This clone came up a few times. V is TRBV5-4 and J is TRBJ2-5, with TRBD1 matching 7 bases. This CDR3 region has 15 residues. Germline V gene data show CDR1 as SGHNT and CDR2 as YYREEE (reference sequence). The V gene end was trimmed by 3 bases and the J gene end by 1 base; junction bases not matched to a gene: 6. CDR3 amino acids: CASSSPGDSQETQYF. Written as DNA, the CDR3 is TGTGCCAGCAGCTCTCCCGGGGACAGCCAAGAGACCCAGTACTTC.

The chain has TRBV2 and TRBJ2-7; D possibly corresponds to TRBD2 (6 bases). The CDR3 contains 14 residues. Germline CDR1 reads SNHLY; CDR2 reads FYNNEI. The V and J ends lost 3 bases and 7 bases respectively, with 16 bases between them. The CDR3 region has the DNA TGTGCCAGCAGTGATCGGGGGACCGTTCAAGAGCAGTACTTC. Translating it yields CASSDRGTVQEQYF.

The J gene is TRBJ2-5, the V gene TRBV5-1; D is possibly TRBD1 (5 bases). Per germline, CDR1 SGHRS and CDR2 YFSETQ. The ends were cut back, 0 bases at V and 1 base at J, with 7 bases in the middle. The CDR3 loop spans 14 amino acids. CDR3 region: CASSLGRVQETQYF. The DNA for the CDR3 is TGCGCCAGCAGCTTGGGCAGGGTCCAAGAGACCCAGTACTTC.